A single TCR beta chain is shown here with its context. Its target is unknown. This record belongs to a study of Ad26.COV2.S vaccination and SARS-CoV-2 variants. Overall study: Once or twice, 56 days apart, Ad26.COV2.S was delivered intramuscularly.

Noted treatment: approximately 18 received Ad26.COV2.S at low or high dose, single or two shots; roughly five received placebo; per-sample allocation not given. Specimens were obtained on day 63 following the first vaccine or placebo injection. Expressing Wuhan-strain SARS-CoV-2 spike, an Ad26 vector served as the vaccine. Points from the study as a whole: Analyses of TCR breadth and depth may have underestimated total T cell responses. Vaccine recipients surpassed placebo recipients in spike-specific TCR breadth.

Libraries were prepared by immunoSEQ multiplex PCR; TCRdb keeps only in-frame clonotypes and omits some of them. The profile shows roughly 500,000 clones, 89% of them singletons. The CDR3 is 11 amino acids. Trimming removed 8 bases at V and 5 bases at J, with 6 bases between. CDR1 and CDR2 (germline): SEHNR, FQNEAQ (reference sequence). The starting material was peripheral blood, obtained in a trial of Ad26.COV2.S vaccine versus placebo. J is TRBJ2-2 and V is TRBV7-9; tentatively, D is TRBD2 (5 bases). This sequence originates from a person aged 18-65 years who received the Ad26.COV2.S COVID-19 vaccine or a placebo. This CDR3 reads CASWETGELFF. The CDR3 DNA reads as TGTGCCAGCTGGGAGACCGGGGAGCTGTTTTTT.